Listed below are T cell receptor beta chains from one sample, sequenced in a study of T-cell reconstitution after alpha-beta-depleted transplantation in children. TCRdb itself ran the PCR reads through MiXCR, one entry per CDR3 protein. The sample yields some 520,000 distinct CDR3 sequences, approximately 30% seen once. Specimen: PBMCs from the stem cell graft donor, collected from the stem cell graft. Receptors were obtained from a human donor who donated a stem cell graft to a child with aplastic anemia. Each CDR3 is given with its conserved first and last residue. A D gene is named only where the DNA matches it firmly. Not every row has a clone size; where given, it reads once, few, many or a size class.

TRBJ2-7	NA	few	15	TRBV30	CAWSVSLGRVGEQYF	TGTGCCTGGAGTGTTTCACTGGGCAGGGTGGGCGAGCAGTACTTC
TRBJ2-2	TRBD2	NA	15	TRBV12-3/TRBV12-4	CASSPAGEGTGELFF	TGTGCCAGCAGCCCAGCGGGAGAGGGGACCGGGGAGCTGTTTTTT
TRBJ2-5	NA	NA	19	TRBV12-3/TRBV12-4	CASITSYGTAGPYQETQYF	TGTGCCAGCATTACGTCGTATGGGACCGCGGGCCCATACCAAGAGACCCAGTACTTC
TRBJ2-3	NA	few	13	TRBV20-1	CSAQSDYTDTQYF	TGCAGTGCTCAATCCGACTACACAGATACGCAGTATTTT
TRBJ2-4	TRBD2	NA	21	TRBV7-4	CASSLGTSGRPRPFSKNIQYF	TGTGCCAGCAGCTTAGGGACTAGCGGGAGGCCGCGGCCATTTTCCAAAAACATTCAGTACTTC
TRBJ1-5	NA	once	21	TRBV21-1	CASSKGDYRPGVSERNQPQHF	TGTGCCAGCAGCAAAGGGGATTACAGGCCTGGGGTCTCTGAACGTAATCAGCCCCAGCATTTT
TRBJ2-1	NA	NA	15	TRBV11-2	CASSRPGRDYNEQFF	TGTGCCAGCAGCCGACCGGGTCGCGACTACAATGAGCAGTTCTTC
TRBJ1-2	TRBD1	NA	15	TRBV27	CASSLSQGAGYGYTF	TGTGCCAGCAGTTTATCACAGGGGGCTGGGTATGGCTACACCTTC
TRBJ2-1	NA	NA	13	TRBV6-2/TRBV6-3	CASSYTQGEEQFF	TGTGCCAGCAGTTACACCCAGGGAGAGGAGCAGTTCTTC
TRBJ2-1	NA	NA	16	TRBV6-2/TRBV6-3	CASSDRLGLRGNEQFF	TGTGCCAGCAGTGACCGACTGGGCCTAAGGGGGAATGAGCAGTTCTTC
TRBJ2-2	TRBD2	NA	16	TRBV5-1	CASSLGASGNTGELFF	TGCGCCAGCAGCTTGGGGGCTAGCGGGAACACCGGGGAGCTGTTTTTT
TRBJ1-1	TRBD1	NA	13	TRBV28	CASSFKVLTGVIF	TGTGCCAGCAGTTTTAAGGTCCTCACAGGGGTAATTTTC
TRBJ1-2	NA	few	12	TRBV15	CATSRGEDGYTF	TGTGCCACCAGCAGAGGGGAGGATGGCTACACCTTC
TRBJ2-7	NA	NA	13	TRBV6-2/TRBV6-3	CASSPTGPYEQYF	TGTGCCAGCAGCCCGACAGGACCCTACGAGCAGTACTTC
TRBJ1-1	NA	few	12	TRBV29-1	CSVHQVNTEAFF	TGCAGCGTTCACCAGGTGAACACTGAAGCTTTCTTT
TRBJ2-7	TRBD1	NA	15	TRBV7-9	CASSFYRGPSYEQYF	TGTGCCAGCAGCTTCTACAGGGGCCCTTCCTACGAGCAGTACTTC
TRBJ2-1	NA	NA	14	TRBV9	CASSDPSLYNEQFF	TGTGCCAGCAGCGACCCAAGCCTTTACAATGAGCAGTTCTTC
TRBJ2-1	TRBD2	many	15	TRBV7-2	CASSLVAGGYNEQFF	TGTGCCAGCAGCTTAGTCGCGGGAGGGTACAATGAGCAGTTCTTC
TRBJ2-1	TRBD2	NA	18	TRBV7-8	CASSLVPTSGRPYNEQFF	TGTGCCAGCAGCTTAGTACCAACTAGCGGGAGGCCGTACAATGAGCAGTTCTTC
TRBJ2-7	NA	NA	17	TRBV7-9	CASSLYEVSGASYEQYF	TGTGCCAGCAGCTTATATGAGGTTTCAGGGGCCTCCTACGAGCAGTACTTC
TRBJ1-1	NA	few	13	TRBV2	CARGSGMNTEAFF	TGTGCCAGGGGGTCGGGGATGAACACTGAAGCTTTCTTT
TRBJ2-3	NA	few	16	TRBV6-1	CASITAEGLGTDTQYF	TGTGCCAGCATCACTGCAGAGGGGTTGGGCACAGATACGCAGTATTTT
TRBJ1-5	NA	few	13	TRBV12-3/TRBV12-4	CASSPWGNQPQHF	TGTGCCAGCAGTCCCTGGGGGAATCAGCCCCAGCATTTT